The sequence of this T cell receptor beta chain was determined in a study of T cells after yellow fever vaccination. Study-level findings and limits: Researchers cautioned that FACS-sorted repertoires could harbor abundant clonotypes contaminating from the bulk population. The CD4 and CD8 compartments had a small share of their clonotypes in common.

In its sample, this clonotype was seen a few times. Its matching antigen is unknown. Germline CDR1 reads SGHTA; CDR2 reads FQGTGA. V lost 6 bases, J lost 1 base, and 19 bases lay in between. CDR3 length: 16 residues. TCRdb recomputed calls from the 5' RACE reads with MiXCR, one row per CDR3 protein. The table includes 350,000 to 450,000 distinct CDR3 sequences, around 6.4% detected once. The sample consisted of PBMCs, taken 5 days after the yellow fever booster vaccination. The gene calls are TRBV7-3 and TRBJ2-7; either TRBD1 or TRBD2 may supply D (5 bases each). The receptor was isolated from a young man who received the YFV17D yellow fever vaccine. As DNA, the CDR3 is TGTGCCAGCAGTGTCCGTGGGGGATTAGGGTCCTACGAGCAGTACTTC. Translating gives CASSVRGGLGSYEQYF. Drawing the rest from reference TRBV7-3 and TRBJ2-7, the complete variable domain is GAGVSQTPSNKVTEKGKYVELRCDPISGHTALYWYRQSLGQGPEFLIYFQGTGAADDSGLPNDRFFAVRPEGSVSTLKIQRTERGDSAVYLCASSVRGGLGSYEQYFGPGTRLTVT.